The TCR beta chain under discussion was sequenced for a study of cytomegalovirus exposure and HLA in healthy donors. Researchers ran the PCR with 60 Vbeta and 13 Jbeta primers. Clones were sequenced by immunoSEQ multiplex PCR, and TCRdb holds only the in-frame ones, with some missing. Among some 160,000 clones, approximately 80% were seen once, and the ten largest hold over 2%. V dropped 7 bases and J dropped 4; count of bases not matched to a gene: 10. Germline-derived CDR1 and CDR2 are SNHLY and FYNNEI. CDR3 size: 15 residues. The receptor's source is a man between 60 and 70 years old in good health and CMV-seronegative. Specimen: PBMCs. The chain links TRBV2 to TRBJ2-7, with 10 bases fitting TRBD1. CDR3 nucleotide sequence: TGTGCCAGCACCGGAGGGACAGGGGATTGGTACGAGCAGTACTTC. This encodes CASTGGTGDWYEQYF. Using reference TRBV2 and TRBJ2-7 for the parts outside the CDR3, the full variable domain is EPEVTQTPSHQVTQMGQEVILRCVPISNHLYFYWYRQILGQKVEFLVSFYNNEISEKSEIFDDQFSVERPDGSNFTLKIRSTKLEDSAMYFCASTGGTGDWYEQYFGPGTRLTVT.